This T cell receptor beta chain is drawn from a study of a mutant IDH1 vaccine in newly diagnosed glioma. Study summary: Initiation of the vaccine course occurred 4-6 weeks after radiotherapy alone, or alongside temozolomide cycles. Patients previously underwent radiotherapy, temozolomide, or both, and most underwent both. The V12 visit happened in week 35, and the V13 visit happened in week 47.

About this clone itself: What it binds is unknown.

Time point reported: week 47, end of study. Topical imiquimod accompanied each vaccine dose, which consisted of 300 ug of mutant IDH1 20-mer peptide. Germline V gene sequence: CDR1 LNHDA, CDR2 SQIVND (reference sequence). Germline trimming cut 3 bases from V and 0 bases from J; bases unmatched to any gene: 1. This CDR3 region has 14 residues. Clones were sequenced by immunoSEQ multiplex PCR, and TCRdb holds only the in-frame ones, with some missing. The data show tens of thousands of clones, 80% to 85% seen once. The chain combines TRBV19 with TRBJ2-5, with 7 bases identical to TRBD1. The sequence derives from a man between 25 and 39 years old with glioma. The source was PBMCs, collected from a glioma patient whose treatment included an IDH1 peptide vaccine. CDR3 coding DNA: TGTGCCAGTAGTATCGACAGGGACCAAGAGACCCAGTACTTC. It specifies CASSIDRDQETQYF.